Following are 24 T cell receptor beta chains from one sample sequenced in a study of T-cell reconstitution after alpha-beta-depleted transplantation in children (dated by TCRdb to about 2016). The library was produced with PCR. TCRdb shows the sequencer as Illumina HiSeq 2500. TCR library preparation used molecular barcoding, with unique molecular identifiers applied to normalize quantification of the TCRbeta repertoire. Using fastp trimming at Q25 and MiXCR clonotype assembly, TCRdb reanalyzed the public sequencing data and kept in-frame beta chains. Each record represents a unique CDR3 protein, reported with the most common genes and DNA among its rows. The sample table lists around 580,000 distinct CDR3 sequences, more than 20% of them with a count of one. The ten largest account for less than 15% of the sample. This specimen's treatment or condition label, interpreted: allogeneic hematopoietic cell transplantation with graft depleted of TCRalphabeta T cells and CD19 B cells.

The sample here was PBMCs, mostly from graft donor cells, taken 360 days after TCRalphabeta/CD19-depleted stem cell transplant. Source of these receptors: a boy in the first two years of life who had a stem cell transplant for acute myeloid leukemia, so the T cells may come from the graft donor.

V is TRBV7-3 and J is TRBJ2-5, with 7 bases identical to TRBD1. The germline gives CDR1 SGHTA, CDR2 FQGTGA. With V trimmed by 5 bases and J by 5 bases, 5 bases remained unmatched. The CDR3 consists of 13 residues. CDR3: CASSPKTGETQYF. CDR3 bases: TGTGCCAGCAGCCCAAAGACAGGGGAGACCCAGTACTTC.

This sequence joins TRBV24-1 and TRBJ1-5; D ambiguous. This CDR3 contains 12 residues. Germline lookup yields CDR1 KGHDR and CDR2 SFDVKD. The V gene lost 4 bases and the J gene lost 8 bases, with 8 bases spanning the gap. The CDR3 spells CATSEPGEPQHF. Here the CDR3 DNA reads TGTGCCACCAGTGAGCCTGGGGAGCCCCAGCATTTT.

This clonotype was seen ten or more times. The chain has TRBV29-1 and TRBJ2-5; 9 positions agree with TRBD1. The length of the CDR3 is 14 residues. The V segment lost 5 bases and the J segment 5 bases; nucleotides outside the gene matches: 9. Germline V gene data show CDR1 as SQVTM and CDR2 as ANQGSEA. CDR3 protein: CSVSLGQGDETQYF. The CDR3, as DNA: TGCAGCGTTTCACTGGGACAGGGTGATGAGACCCAGTACTTC.

V usage is TRBV12-3 or TRBV12-4 and J usage is TRBJ1-3; D not resolved. The V gene lost 2 bases and the J gene lost 5 bases, with 16 bases spanning the gap. This CDR3 is 16 amino acids long. In DNA, the CDR3 is TGTGCCAGCAGTTTACCCGACCCGTCCGGAAGAAACACCATATATTTT. It is translated as CASSLPDPSGRNTIYF.

A remark on this clonotype: Germline is not matched at one junction end, which may reflect a read error. The V call is TRBV27, the J call TRBJ2-7; TRBD1 matches 9 bases. This CDR3 is built from 12 residues. Germline CDR1 MNHEY, CDR2 SMNVEV (reference sequence). DNA of the CDR3: TGTGCCAGCAGGGGACAGGGCTACGAGCTGTACTTC. Protein sequence: CASRGQGYELYF.

The sample holds many counts of this clonotype. The J gene is TRBJ2-7, the V gene TRBV29-1, with D possibly being TRBD1 (6 bases). This CDR3 is 13 amino acids long. Germline lookup yields CDR1 SQVTM and CDR2 ANQGSEA. Trimming cost V 4 bases and J 4 bases, with 14 bases left between them. The CDR3 loop is CSVVRGNRYEQYF. CDR3 DNA: TGCAGCGTTGTCAGGGGTAACAGGTACGAGCAGTACTTC.

Comments on this clonotype: A clone one base away is much larger, so this may be a read error. As the CDR3 is not closed by the conserved phenylalanine or tryptophan, this likely results from a read error. The chain has TRBV7-9 and TRBJ2-3; TRBD2 matches 12 bases. The CDR3 runs 15 residues. J was trimmed by 5 bases and V by 3 bases; bases with no gene match: 3. CDR1 SEHNR and CDR2 FQNEAQ come from the germline V gene (reference sequence). CDR3 in amino acids: CASSFGLAGRDTQYS. CDR3 DNA: TGTGCCAGCAGCTTCGGACTAGCGGGGAGAGATACGCAGTATTCT.

Ten or more counts support this clonotype. The CDR3 DNA reads as TGCAGCGCGGGACTAGCGGAAGAGACCCAGTACTTC. It translates to CSAGLAEETQYF. This chain joins TRBV20-1 and TRBJ2-5; 11 positions match TRBD2. The germline CDR1 and CDR2 sequences are DFQATT and SNEGSKA (reference sequence). The length of the CDR3 is 12 residues.

The V and J genes are TRBV5-1 and TRBJ2-5, with 11 bases lining up with TRBD2. Germline V CDR1 and CDR2: SGHRS, YFSETQ. V lost 8 bases and J lost 4; bases outside the gene matches: 7. CDR3 length equals 14 residues. The CDR3 is CASTTSGGRETQYF. As DNA, the CDR3 is TGCGCCAGTACAACTAGCGGGGGCCGAGAGACCCAGTACTTC.

The chain is built from TRBV11-2 and TRBJ2-1; TRBD2 matches at 10 bases. The CDR3 spans 16 residues. V shed 6 bases, J shed 7 bases, and the junction held 12 bases outside the gene matches. CDR1 is SGHAT, CDR2 FQNNGV, per germline. The CDR3 protein is CASSSSGGWLGNEQFF. CDR3 bases: TGTGCCAGCAGTTCTAGCGGGGGCTGGTTGGGGAATGAGCAGTTCTTC.

The CDR3 sequence: CASSARNTEAFF. The CDR3 DNA sequence: TGTGCCAGCAGTGCGCGAAACACTGAAGCTTTCTTT. This chain uses TRBV25-1 with TRBJ1-1, with D unresolved. Trimming cost V 4 bases and J 2 bases, with 5 bases left between them. CDR1 and CDR2 (germline): MGHDK, SYGVNS. CDR3 length equals 12 residues.

This rearrangement joins TRBV28 to TRBJ1-5; possible D gene TRBD1, 5 bases. Deletions cut 7 bases from V and 1 base from J, with 23 bases between. The CDR3 runs 18 residues. Germline CDR1 reads MDHEN; CDR2 reads SYDVKM. In nucleotides, the CDR3 is TGTGCCAGCACCCGGGACCCTCCACCTTTAGAAAGCAATCAGCCCCAGCATTTT. Protein: CASTRDPPPLESNQPQHF.

J is TRBJ2-7 and V is TRBV12-3 or TRBV12-4; D not certain. There are 16 residues in the CDR3. V lost 1 base to trimming and J lost 2 bases, with 15 bases between them. The CDR3 loop reads CASSLDVGSFAYEQYF. DNA of the CDR3: TGTGCCAGCAGTTTAGATGTGGGATCCTTCGCCTACGAGCAGTACTTC.

The chain has TRBV9 and TRBJ2-5, with 7 bases aligning to TRBD2. Germline trimming cut 2 bases from V and 5 bases from J; bases unmatched to any gene: 9. Germline V gene data show CDR1 as SGDLS and CDR2 as YYNGEE. The CDR3 contains 15 residues. CDR3 nucleotide sequence: TGTGCCAGCAGCGTTGGGACTACCCCCCGGGAGACCCAGTACTTC. Its translation: CASSVGTTPRETQYF. Full variable domain (remainder filled in from reference TRBV9 and TRBJ2-5): DSGVTQTPKHLITATGQRVTLRCSPRSGDLSVYWYQQSLDQGLQFLIQYYNGEERAKGNILERFSAQQFPDLHSELNLSSLELGDSALYFCASSVGTTPRETQYFGPGTRLLVL.

This clonotype showed up many times. The V gene is TRBV7-6, the J gene TRBJ2-6, with no clear D. Germline V gives CDR1 SGHVS, CDR2 FNYEAQ. The length of the CDR3 is 16 residues. V was trimmed by 1 base and J by 1 base, leaving 8 bases between them. The CDR3 DNA reads TGTGCCAGCAGCTTAGAAGGCAATTCTGGGGCCAACGTCCTGACTTTC. It codes for CASSLEGNSGANVLTF.

This clonotype has a count of ten or more. The J gene is TRBJ2-7, the V gene TRBV6-2 or TRBV6-3; D gene unclear. The CDR3 has 12 amino acids. The V gene's germline CDR1 is MNHEY and CDR2 SVGEGT. Deletions cut 0 bases from V and 6 bases from J, with 6 bases between. In DNA, the CDR3 is TGTGCCAGCAGTTACTCGCGAGGCGAGCAGTACTTC. The encoded protein is CASSYSRGEQYF.

This clonotype appeared a few times. The chain employs TRBV4-3 and TRBJ2-2; D gene uncertain. CDR3 size: 13 residues. V shed 1 base and J shed 8 bases, with 8 bases lying between them. The germline V gene encodes CDR1 LGHNA and CDR2 YSLEER. CDR3 residues: CASSQVARGELFF. CDR3 DNA sequence: TGCGCCAGCAGCCAAGTTGCGAGAGGGGAGCTGTTTTTT.

This clonotype was observed a few times. This chain uses TRBV29-1 with TRBJ2-4; D possibly corresponds to TRBD1 (5 bases). The germline V gene encodes CDR1 SQVTM and CDR2 ANQGSEA. Trimming removed 1 base at V and 8 bases at J, with 12 bases between. This CDR3 is 13 amino acids long. CDR3 residues: CSVEGGPGYIQYF. The DNA of the CDR3 is TGCAGCGTTGAAGGGGGCCCTGGATACATTCAGTACTTC. The full variable domain, rest sourced from reference TRBV29-1 and TRBJ2-4, is SAVISQKPSRDICQRGTSLTIQCQVDSQVTMMFWYRQQPGQSLTLIATANQGSEATYESGFVIDKFPISRPNLTFSTLTVSNMSPEDSSIYLCSVEGGPGYIQYFGAGTRLSVL.

The gene calls are TRBV2 and TRBJ2-7; no definite D call. This CDR3 comprises 15 residues. Germline CDR1 SNHLY, CDR2 FYNNEI. Trimming stripped 4 bases from V and 3 bases from J, with 16 bases between. CDR3 region: CASSGTTGDFYEQYF. The DNA of the CDR3 is TGTGCCAGCAGTGGAACGACGGGTGACTTCTACGAGCAGTACTTC.

The gene calls are TRBV13 and TRBJ2-5, with D possibly being TRBD1 (6 bases). Between the trimmed V and J ends, which lost 5 bases and 5 bases, there was a span of 15 bases. The CDR3 is 14 amino acids. In germline, CDR1 is PRHDT, CDR2 FYEKMQ (reference sequence). The CDR3 region has the DNA TGTGCCAGCAGCCGGCCTGGGGGCGGCGAGACCCAGTACTTC. It is translated as CASSRPGGGETQYF.

The chain combines TRBV28 with TRBJ1-2; no firm D call. Germline V gives CDR1 MDHEN, CDR2 SYDVKM. V lost 3 bases, J lost 8 bases, and 13 bases lay in between. The CDR3 is 13 amino acids. In DNA form, the CDR3 reads TGTGCCAGCAGTTTCGAGGAGCTTCTGGGCTACACCTTC. Translated, it gives CASSFEELLGYTF.

This clonotype was seen a handful of times. The J gene is TRBJ2-7, the V gene TRBV7-2; 7 nucleotides agree with TRBD2. The junction had 7 bases not matched to a gene; V was cut back by 5 bases and J by 3 bases. The CDR3 consists of 14 residues. The germline V gene has CDR1 SGHTA and CDR2 FQGNSA. DNA of the CDR3: TGTGCCAGCAGCCCCAGCAGCGGGGTCTACGAGCAGTACTTC. Protein product: CASSPSSGVYEQYF.

The chain uses TRBV20-1 and TRBJ1-1, with TRBD1 as a possible D gene (5 bases). CDR1 is DFQATT, CDR2 SNEGSKA, per germline (reference sequence). V was pared by 5 bases and J by 3 bases, with 13 bases between. This CDR3 contains 13 residues. The CDR3 nucleotides are TGCAGTGCTGGACGACAGAGGGACACTGAAGCTTTCTTT. Amino acids: CSAGRQRDTEAFF.

The sample holds many counts of this clonotype. The chain recombines TRBV20-1 with TRBJ2-7; TRBD1 might be the D (6 bases). V was pared by 4 bases and J by 2 bases, with 15 bases between. The CDR3 spans 14 residues. The germline CDR1 and CDR2 sequences are DFQATT and SNEGSKA (reference sequence). CDR3 coding DNA: TGCAGTGCTATAAATTCGACAGGACCCTACGAGCAGTACTTC. Its translation: CSAINSTGPYEQYF.